This T cell receptor (beta chain) appears in the sequencing data of a study of control samples from healthy donors and cancer patients. Assay: immunoSEQ multiplex PCR; the TCRdb copy retains only in-frame clones and omits some. The specimen's table records fewer than 250,000 clones. Germline V gene data show CDR1 as SGDLS and CDR2 as YYNGEE. This CDR3 comprises 17 residues. The V gene lost 0 bases and the J gene lost 7 bases, with 17 bases spanning the gap. Sequenced sample: blood. The sequence was obtained from a woman aged 30 to 39 in good health. V and J are TRBV9 and TRBJ1-6; D is ambiguous. The chain's CDR3 is CASSVGRGPGRNSPLHF. The CDR3 bases are TGTGCCAGCAGCGTAGGTCGTGGGCCCGGGAGAAATTCACCCCTCCACTTT.